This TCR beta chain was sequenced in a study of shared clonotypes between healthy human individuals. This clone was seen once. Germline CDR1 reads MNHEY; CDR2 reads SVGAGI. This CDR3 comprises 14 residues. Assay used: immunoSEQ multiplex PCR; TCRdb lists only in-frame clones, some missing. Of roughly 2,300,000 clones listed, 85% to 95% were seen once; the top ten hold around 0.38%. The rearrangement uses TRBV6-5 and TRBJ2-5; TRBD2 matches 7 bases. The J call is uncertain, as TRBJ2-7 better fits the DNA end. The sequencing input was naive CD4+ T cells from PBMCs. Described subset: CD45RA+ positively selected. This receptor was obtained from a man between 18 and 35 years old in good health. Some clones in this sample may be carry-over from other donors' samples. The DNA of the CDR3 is TGTGCCAGCCGGGGACGGGGGGAGACCTACGAGCAGTACTTC. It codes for CASRGRGETYEQYF.